This TCR beta chain originates from a study of T cells in Graves' hyperthyroidism and ophthalmopathy. Each ophthalmopathy patient scored at least 3 on the Clinical Activity Score and at least 4 on NOSPECS grade, with duration under 3 months. Uncontrolled infection, other autoimmune disease, pregnancy or lactation barred patients from enrollment. Amplification of TCR beta CDR3 regions used RNA as the template. The HTBI set primed first-round TCR CDR3 RT-PCR. One entry per CDR3 protein, called by TCRdb with MiXCR from the multiplex PCR reads. Of about 480,000 distinct CDR3 sequences listed, approximately 25% are singletons. Germline-derived CDR1 and CDR2 are MNHNS and SASEGT. Trimming at V came to 3 bases and at J to 2 bases, leaving 10 bases not matched to a gene. The CDR3 consists of 17 residues.

Sequencing was done on a sample of blood. This chain joins TRBV6-1 and TRBJ2-7, with 10 bases identical to TRBD1. The receptor was derived from a woman in her twenties or thirties with Graves' ophthalmopathy. The CDR3 is CASSERGRDRGTYEQYF. Here the CDR3 DNA reads TGTGCCAGCAGTGAGAGGGGCCGGGACAGGGGTACCTACGAGCAGTACTTC.